These T cell receptor beta chains were read from a single sample in a study of naive and memory T cell subsets. One entry per CDR3 protein results from TCRdb running MiXCR on the UMI-ligation and nested PCR reads. The sample gives 95,000 to 150,000 distinct CDR3 sequences, around 35% of which show up once; approximately 0.87% is in the top ten. The sequenced sample consisted of central memory CD4+ T cells from blood. Every receptor here comes from a human donor in good health. CDR3s include the opening cysteine and the closing phenylalanine or tryptophan. Fields, in order: D gene, V gene, clone size, J gene, CDR3 DNA, CDR3 protein. D genes are given only for firm matches. Clone size is not always given. Where it is, it says once, few, many or a class for expanded clones.

d_gene: NA
v_gene: TRBV28
abundance: few
j_gene: TRBJ1-1
CDR3nt: TGTGCCAGCAGTTTTAAGGTGAGGCGAGCTTTCTTT
CDR3aa: CASSFKVRRAFF

d_gene: TRBD2
v_gene: TRBV6-6
abundance: NA
j_gene: TRBJ2-1
CDR3nt: TGTGCCAGCAGCCGCCCGACTAGCGGGAGGAATGAGCAGTTCTTC
CDR3aa: CASSRPTSGRNEQFF

d_gene: NA
v_gene: TRBV6-5
abundance: once
j_gene: TRBJ2-2
CDR3nt: TGTGCCAGCAGCTCCTCTAGAGTCTCCGGGGAGCTGTTTTTT
CDR3aa: CASSSSRVSGELFF

d_gene: NA
v_gene: TRBV15
abundance: few
j_gene: TRBJ2-1
CDR3nt: TGTGCCACCAGCAGAGGATCCTTAGACTCAGGCGGGTTCTTC
CDR3aa: CATSRGSLDSGGFF

d_gene: NA
v_gene: TRBV18
abundance: NA
j_gene: TRBJ2-7
CDR3nt: TGTGCCAGCTCACCACCCGCCGGGGCTAGTGAGCAGTACTTC
CDR3aa: CASSPPAGASEQYF

d_gene: NA
v_gene: TRBV12-3/TRBV12-4
abundance: NA
j_gene: TRBJ2-1
CDR3nt: TGTGCCAGCAGCCCCTACCCGGGGTACAATGAGCAGTTCTTC
CDR3aa: CASSPYPGYNEQFF

d_gene: NA
v_gene: TRBV11-2
abundance: NA
j_gene: TRBJ2-1
CDR3nt: TGTGCCAGCAGCTTAGTAAGCGGGTATGAGCAGTTCTTC
CDR3aa: CASSLVSGYEQFF

d_gene: TRBD2
v_gene: TRBV5-5
abundance: few
j_gene: TRBJ2-3
CDR3nt: TGTGCCAGCAGCTCCAGCCTAGCGGGAGGTGCAGATACGCAGTATTTT
CDR3aa: CASSSSLAGGADTQYF

d_gene: TRBD2
v_gene: TRBV5-1
abundance: NA
j_gene: TRBJ2-7
CDR3nt: TGCGCCAGCAGCTTGGGGACTAGCGTCTACGAGCAGTACTTC
CDR3aa: CASSLGTSVYEQYF

d_gene: NA
v_gene: TRBV4-1
abundance: few
j_gene: TRBJ2-1
CDR3nt: TGCGCCAGCAGCCAAGAGGCTCAGACTAATGAGCAGTTCTTC
CDR3aa: CASSQEAQTNEQFF

d_gene: TRBD2
v_gene: TRBV3-1
abundance: NA
j_gene: TRBJ2-7
CDR3nt: TGTGCCAGCGGGACTACAACCTACGAGCAGTACTTC
CDR3aa: CASGTTTYEQYF

d_gene: TRBD1
v_gene: TRBV29-1
abundance: many
j_gene: TRBJ1-1
CDR3nt: TGCAGCGTAGGGACAGTGGGGACTGAAGCTTTCTTT
CDR3aa: CSVGTVGTEAFF

d_gene: NA
v_gene: TRBV11-2
abundance: many
j_gene: TRBJ2-5
CDR3nt: TGTGCCAGCAGCTTTGGCTTCGAAGGGCAAGAGACCCAGTACTTC
CDR3aa: CASSFGFEGQETQYF

d_gene: NA
v_gene: TRBV10-3
abundance: many
j_gene: TRBJ2-4
CDR3nt: TGTGCCATCAGTGAAGGGCAGGGGGGAAACATTCAGTACTTC
CDR3aa: CAISEGQGGNIQYF

d_gene: NA
v_gene: TRBV6-4
abundance: NA
j_gene: TRBJ1-2
CDR3nt: TGTGCCAGCAGTGACTCGTCGAAGCATGGCTACACCTTC
CDR3aa: CASSDSSKHGYTF

d_gene: TRBD2
v_gene: TRBV4-1
abundance: NA
j_gene: TRBJ2-2
CDR3nt: TGCGCCAGCAGCCTCGGGACTAGCGCATCTAAGAACACCGGGGAGCTGTTTTTT
CDR3aa: CASSLGTSASKNTGELFF

d_gene: NA
v_gene: TRBV6-5
abundance: few
j_gene: TRBJ1-5
CDR3nt: TGTGCCAGCGGAGTAAATCAGCCCCAGCATTTT
CDR3aa: CASGVNQPQHF

d_gene: NA
v_gene: TRBV29-1
abundance: few
j_gene: TRBJ2-3
CDR3nt: TGCAGCGCCGCCCCCGAGCCAGATACGCAGTATTTT
CDR3aa: CSAAPEPDTQYF

d_gene: NA
v_gene: TRBV6-2/TRBV6-3
abundance: NA
j_gene: TRBJ1-2
CDR3nt: TGTGCCAGCAGTTACGCCTCGAAAAGCGGCTACACCTTC
CDR3aa: CASSYASKSGYTF

d_gene: TRBD2
v_gene: TRBV5-1
abundance: many
j_gene: TRBJ2-7
CDR3nt: TGCGCCAGCAGCCTAACTCCGGGACTAAAATACGAGCAGTACTTC
CDR3aa: CASSLTPGLKYEQYF

d_gene: NA
v_gene: TRBV7-8
abundance: once
j_gene: TRBJ2-1
CDR3nt: TGTGCCAGCAGCTTAGCGCGAGTCTTCAGGGCCGCCTACAATGAGCAGTTCTTC
CDR3aa: CASSLARVFRAAYNEQFF

d_gene: NA
v_gene: TRBV29-1
abundance: NA
j_gene: TRBJ2-7
CDR3nt: TGCAGCGTTGAAGAACAGGGCGGCGAGCAGTACTTC
CDR3aa: CSVEEQGGEQYF

d_gene: NA
v_gene: TRBV4-1
abundance: NA
j_gene: TRBJ2-1
CDR3nt: TGCGCCAGCAGCCAACTTCTAGTTTCCTACAATGAGCAGTTCTTC
CDR3aa: CASSQLLVSYNEQFF

d_gene: NA
v_gene: TRBV6-5
abundance: few
j_gene: TRBJ1-1
CDR3nt: TGTGCCAGCAGTTACTCACTCGGGGGACACACTGAAGCTTTCTTT
CDR3aa: CASSYSLGGHTEAFF

d_gene: TRBD1
v_gene: TRBV6-1
abundance: NA
j_gene: TRBJ1-1
CDR3nt: TGTGCCAGCAGGACAAGACAGGGTTCGAACACTGAAGCTTTCTTT
CDR3aa: CASRTRQGSNTEAFF

d_gene: NA
v_gene: TRBV24-1
abundance: NA
j_gene: TRBJ1-1
CDR3nt: TGTGCCACCAGTGATCCTAAGGGTGGATCTTTGGCTGAAGCTTTCTTT
CDR3aa: CATSDPKGGSLAEAFF

d_gene: TRBD1
v_gene: TRBV20-1
abundance: NA
j_gene: TRBJ2-1
CDR3nt: TGCAGTGCTTTGCTCCGGGACAGCCACTACAATGAGCAGTTCTTC
CDR3aa: CSALLRDSHYNEQFF

d_gene: NA
v_gene: TRBV12-3/TRBV12-4
abundance: many
j_gene: TRBJ2-3
CDR3nt: TGTGCCAGCAGGCCAACAGGGCCAGATACGCAGTATTTT
CDR3aa: CASRPTGPDTQYF

d_gene: NA
v_gene: TRBV27
abundance: NA
j_gene: TRBJ2-2
CDR3nt: TGTGCCAGCAAACCATGGGCCGTGGGGGAGCTGTTTTTT
CDR3aa: CASKPWAVGELFF

d_gene: NA
v_gene: TRBV28
abundance: NA
j_gene: TRBJ2-7
CDR3nt: TGTGCCAGCCGTACGCCGGGACCAACCTACGAGCAGTACTTC
CDR3aa: CASRTPGPTYEQYF

d_gene: NA
v_gene: TRBV20-1
abundance: NA
j_gene: TRBJ1-6
CDR3nt: TGCAGTGCTCCGCGGACAGCGATCAATTCACCCCTCCACTTT
CDR3aa: CSAPRTAINSPLHF

d_gene: NA
v_gene: TRBV6-5
abundance: NA
j_gene: TRBJ1-1
CDR3nt: TGTGCCAGCAGTTACGCAAATCAGGGGTTCGCTGAAGCTTTCTTT
CDR3aa: CASSYANQGFAEAFF

d_gene: NA
v_gene: TRBV7-6
abundance: NA
j_gene: TRBJ1-4
CDR3nt: TGTGCCAGCAGCTCCCAGACAGGCTTAAATGAAAAACTGTTTTTT
CDR3aa: CASSSQTGLNEKLFF

d_gene: NA
v_gene: TRBV20-1
abundance: few
j_gene: TRBJ1-5
CDR3nt: TGCAGTGCCGCAAGGACAGAGTACAATCAGCCCCAGCATTTT
CDR3aa: CSAARTEYNQPQHF

d_gene: TRBD1
v_gene: TRBV27
abundance: few
j_gene: TRBJ2-2
CDR3nt: TGTGCCAGCAGTAGGGGGCTGCGTACCGGGGAGCTGTTTTTT
CDR3aa: CASSRGLRTGELFF

d_gene: NA
v_gene: TRBV5-1
abundance: NA
j_gene: TRBJ1-2
CDR3nt: TGCGCCAGCAGCCCGCAGGACCAGGGGAATGGCTACACCTTC
CDR3aa: CASSPQDQGNGYTF

d_gene: TRBD2
v_gene: TRBV6-1
abundance: NA
j_gene: TRBJ2-1
CDR3nt: TGTGCCAGCAGTGAAGGTAGCGGGAGGGCATATGAGCAGTTCTTC
CDR3aa: CASSEGSGRAYEQFF

d_gene: TRBD2
v_gene: TRBV10-2
abundance: NA
j_gene: TRBJ2-3
CDR3nt: TGCGCCAGCAGTGAGCCTAGGACTAGCGGGAGGGCAGATACGCAGTATTTT
CDR3aa: CASSEPRTSGRADTQYF

d_gene: NA
v_gene: TRBV6-2/TRBV6-3
abundance: few
j_gene: TRBJ2-5
CDR3nt: TGTGCCAGCAGGAGAAACTATAGGACTGGAGACCAAGAGACCCAGTACTTC
CDR3aa: CASRRNYRTGDQETQYF

d_gene: NA
v_gene: TRBV7-2
abundance: NA
j_gene: TRBJ1-2
CDR3nt: TGTGCCAGCAGCCGTACAAGCTATGGCTACACCTTC
CDR3aa: CASSRTSYGYTF

d_gene: NA
v_gene: TRBV25-1
abundance: NA
j_gene: TRBJ1-3
CDR3nt: TGTGCCAACACTCCTAACTCTGGAAACACCATATATTTT
CDR3aa: CANTPNSGNTIYF

d_gene: NA
v_gene: TRBV20-1
abundance: few
j_gene: TRBJ2-1
CDR3nt: TGCAGTGCTAGAACTCAACAGGGAACTAATTACAATGAGCAGTTCTTC
CDR3aa: CSARTQQGTNYNEQFF

d_gene: TRBD1
v_gene: TRBV6-5
abundance: NA
j_gene: TRBJ2-2
CDR3nt: TGTGCCAGCCGATTGACAGGGTGGTCCGGGGAGCTGTTTTTT
CDR3aa: CASRLTGWSGELFF

d_gene: TRBD1
v_gene: TRBV29-1
abundance: NA
j_gene: TRBJ2-7
CDR3nt: TGCAGCGTTGAGGGTGGCAGGGGGCAATACGAGCAGTACTTC
CDR3aa: CSVEGGRGQYEQYF

d_gene: TRBD2
v_gene: TRBV5-1
abundance: NA
j_gene: TRBJ2-1
CDR3nt: TGCGCCAGCAGCTTGGGGGGGGCTAGCGGGTACGATGAGCAGTTCTTC
CDR3aa: CASSLGGASGYDEQFF

d_gene: NA
v_gene: TRBV7-8
abundance: NA
j_gene: TRBJ2-3
CDR3nt: TGTGCCAGCAGCTTCTCTATTCTAAGGGTGGATACGCAGTATTTT
CDR3aa: CASSFSILRVDTQYF

d_gene: TRBD2
v_gene: TRBV10-2
abundance: NA
j_gene: TRBJ2-2
CDR3nt: TGCGCCAGCGTACTAGCGGCGAACACCGGGGAGCTGTTTTTT
CDR3aa: CASVLAANTGELFF

d_gene: NA
v_gene: TRBV5-1
abundance: many
j_gene: TRBJ1-4
CDR3nt: TGCGCCAGCAGCGCTTCAAATGAAAAACTGTTTTTT
CDR3aa: CASSASNEKLFF

d_gene: NA
v_gene: TRBV30
abundance: once
j_gene: TRBJ1-5
CDR3nt: TGTGCCTGGAGTCCCCCCGGACAGAATCAGCCCCAGCATTTT
CDR3aa: CAWSPPGQNQPQHF

d_gene: TRBD1
v_gene: TRBV19
abundance: NA
j_gene: TRBJ1-1
CDR3nt: TGTGCCAGTAGTAAGAGACAGGGGGCGCCCACTGAAGCTTTCTTT
CDR3aa: CASSKRQGAPTEAFF

d_gene: NA
v_gene: TRBV29-1
abundance: few
j_gene: TRBJ2-2
CDR3nt: TGCAGCGTTGTTGTGGCAGCCAACACCGGGGAGCTGTTTTTT
CDR3aa: CSVVVAANTGELFF

d_gene: NA
v_gene: TRBV5-1
abundance: NA
j_gene: TRBJ1-2
CDR3nt: TGCGCCAGCAGCCCTGGGTCCCAGAAATATGGCTACACCTTC
CDR3aa: CASSPGSQKYGYTF

d_gene: NA
v_gene: TRBV12-3/TRBV12-4
abundance: few
j_gene: TRBJ2-2
CDR3nt: TGTGCCAGCAGCATGGGGGCAGGGTTTACCACCGGGGAGCTGTTTTTT
CDR3aa: CASSMGAGFTTGELFF

d_gene: NA
v_gene: TRBV28
abundance: NA
j_gene: TRBJ2-2
CDR3nt: TGTGCCAGCAGTTTCTATCGGACAACCGGGGAGCTGTTTTTT
CDR3aa: CASSFYRTTGELFF

d_gene: TRBD1
v_gene: TRBV5-8
abundance: NA
j_gene: TRBJ2-5
CDR3nt: TGTGCCAGCAGCCCGGGACAGGGGGATCGGGAGACCCAGTACTTC
CDR3aa: CASSPGQGDRETQYF